This T cell receptor beta chain emerged from a study of T cells after yellow fever vaccination (dated by TCRdb to the late 2010s). Study-wide context: The SMART-Seq v4 Ultra Low Input RNA kit was used to prepare libraries from fractions with low cell numbers. To follow T-cell clones before and after primary and booster YFV17D yellow fever vaccination, bulk TCR alpha and beta repertoires were sequenced over time. The cohort comprised two healthy male donors, one aged 18 to 30 and one aged 30 to 40 years. Blood was collected at multiple timepoints before and after primary and secondary immunization, and bulk PBMC replicates and cell subsets were isolated.

The sample's treatment or condition label, in plain terms: live attenuated yellow fever vaccine strain. A standard Ficoll-Paque protocol was used to isolate PBMCs from peripheral blood. Dynabeads CD4 and CD8 positive selection kits were used to isolate CD4 and CD8 T-cell fractions. RNA was extracted with TriZol from bulk PBMCs, CD4 and CD8 fractions, and dextramer-positive and dextramer-negative fractions. Trimming takes 4 bases from V and 3 bases from J, and the germline ends sit 14 bases apart. The CDR3 sequence holds 15 residues, the cysteine and phenylalanine included. Only the CDR3 DNA stays, 45 bases, in frame from base 1. This clonotype was picked up many times. Its antigen specificity is not known. No base quality information exists; no much larger clone differs at one position. Results and caveats for the whole study, not just this receptor: Most clones expanded after primary vaccination were re-detected after the booster (about 96% of CD4 and around 88% of CD8), suggesting broad memory maintenance. Compared with the primary T-cell response, the secondary T-cell response was weaker but faster, peaking on day 5 rather than day 15. FACS-sorted repertoires could contain abundant contaminating clonotypes from the bulk population, so computational filtering was required. A small fraction of clonotypes showed up in both the CD4 and CD8 compartments, probably as a result of convergent recombination. Because only a couple of donors were included in the study, the extent to which the findings can be generalized is limited.

TCR cDNA was synthesized by 5'RACE template switching, through which a universal primer site and unique molecular identifiers were introduced. Priming of cDNA synthesis was performed from both the TCR alpha and TCR beta constant segments. Library amplification involved two PCR steps, and the second step added sample barcodes and sequencing adapters. Libraries were sequenced on Illumina HiSeq 2500 (2x100 bp) or NovaSeq (2x150 bp). The source study handled its data this way. MIGEC handled demultiplexing of reads and collapsing into UMI consensus sequences, while MiXCR performed V(D)J alignment. Clonotypes responding to the vaccine were identified with edgeR on replicate PBMC samples, with the criteria of FDR below 0.01 and a log2 fold change above 5 up to day 15. Each bulk clonotype was labeled CD4 or CD8 based on which sequenced repertoire, CD4 or CD8, contained the clonotype at higher abundance. Using fastp trimming at Q25 and MiXCR clonotype assembly, TCRdb reanalyzed the public sequencing data and kept in-frame beta chains. CDR3 protein sequences are deduplicated, and each keeps its most common genes and DNA. It is TCRdb's table, rather than the study itself, that gives the V and J calls and clone size. In all, the sample holds tens of thousands of distinct CDR3 sequences, and 5% of those were seen once. The ten largest clones take up over 40% of the sample.

The specimen was CD8+ T cells sorted from PBMCs, collected 10 days after the yellow fever booster vaccination. Recombination connected TRBV12-3 or TRBV12-4 to TRBJ2-3, with no confident D gene call. The sequence derives from a man aged 30 to 45 who received the YFV17D yellow fever vaccine. The CDR3: CASSSKGGGTDTQYF. The bases are TGTGCCAGCAGTTCTAAGGGTGGTGGGACAGATACGCAGTATTTT.